This T cell receptor beta chain came from a study of blood T cell repertoires in COVID-19. This clone has a single count. CDR1 LNHDA and CDR2 SQIVND come from the germline V gene (reference sequence). This CDR3 contains 14 residues. V was clipped by 6 bases and J by 6 bases; unmatched bases: 2. The method was immunoSEQ multiplex PCR; TCRdb's version includes in-frame clones alone and lacks a portion of them. The table includes approximately 100,000 clones, about nine tenths detected once. The source is a man aged 45 to 65 with acute or convalescent COVID-19. The chain is built from TRBV19 and TRBJ2-2; 12 nucleotides agree with TRBD1. The sample taken for sequencing was peripheral blood. CDR3 region: CASRGQGAAGELFF. DNA for the CDR3: TGTGCCAGTAGGGGACAGGGGGCGGCCGGGGAGCTGTTTTTT.